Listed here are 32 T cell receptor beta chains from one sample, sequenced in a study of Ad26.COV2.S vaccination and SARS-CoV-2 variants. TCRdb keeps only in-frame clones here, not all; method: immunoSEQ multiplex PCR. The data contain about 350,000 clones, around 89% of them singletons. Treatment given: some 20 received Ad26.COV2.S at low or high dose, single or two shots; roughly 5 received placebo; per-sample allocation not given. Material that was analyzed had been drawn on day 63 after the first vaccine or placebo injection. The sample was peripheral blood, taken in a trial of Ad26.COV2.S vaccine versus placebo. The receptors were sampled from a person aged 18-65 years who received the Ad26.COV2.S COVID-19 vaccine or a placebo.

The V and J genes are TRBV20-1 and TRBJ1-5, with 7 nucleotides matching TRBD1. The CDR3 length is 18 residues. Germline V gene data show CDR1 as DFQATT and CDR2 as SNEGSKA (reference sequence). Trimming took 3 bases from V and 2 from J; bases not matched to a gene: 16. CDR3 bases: TGCAGTGCTAGTTCCCTAGAAAAGGGGGCGGCAGGCAATCAGCCCCAGCATTTT. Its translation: CSASSLEKGAAGNQPQHF.

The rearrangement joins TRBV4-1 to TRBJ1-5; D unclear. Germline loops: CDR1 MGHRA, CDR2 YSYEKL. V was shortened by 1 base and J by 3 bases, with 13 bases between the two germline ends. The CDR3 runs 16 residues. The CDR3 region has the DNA TGCGCCAGCAGCCAAGGCCCCCTTACACTCAATCAGCCCCAGCATTTT. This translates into CASSQGPLTLNQPQHF.

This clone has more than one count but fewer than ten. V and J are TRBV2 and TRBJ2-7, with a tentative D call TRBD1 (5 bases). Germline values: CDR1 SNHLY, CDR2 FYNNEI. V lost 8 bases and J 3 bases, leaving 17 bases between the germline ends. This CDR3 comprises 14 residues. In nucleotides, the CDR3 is TGTGCCAGCCGAAAACTAAATCAGGGCTACGAGCAGTACTTC. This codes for CASRKLNQGYEQYF.

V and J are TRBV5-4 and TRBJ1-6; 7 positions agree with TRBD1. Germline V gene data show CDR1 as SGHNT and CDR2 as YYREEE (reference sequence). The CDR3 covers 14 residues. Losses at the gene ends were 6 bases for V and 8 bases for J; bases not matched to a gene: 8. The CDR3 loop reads CASTLGGGDSPLHF. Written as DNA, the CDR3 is TGTGCCAGCACCCTCGGAGGGGGCGATTCACCCCTCCACTTT.

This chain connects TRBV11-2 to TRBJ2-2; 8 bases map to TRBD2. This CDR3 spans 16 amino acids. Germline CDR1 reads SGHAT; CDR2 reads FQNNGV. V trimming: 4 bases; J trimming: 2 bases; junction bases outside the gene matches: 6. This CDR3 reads CASSWLAGVNTGELFF. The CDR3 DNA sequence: TGTGCCAGCAGCTGGCTAGCGGGCGTAAACACCGGGGAGCTGTTTTTT.

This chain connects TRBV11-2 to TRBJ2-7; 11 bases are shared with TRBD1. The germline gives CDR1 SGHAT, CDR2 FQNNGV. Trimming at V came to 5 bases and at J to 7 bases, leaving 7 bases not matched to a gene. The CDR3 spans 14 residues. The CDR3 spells CASSLTGTGGEQYF. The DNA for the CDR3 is TGTGCCAGCAGCCTGACTGGGACAGGGGGGGAGCAGTACTTC. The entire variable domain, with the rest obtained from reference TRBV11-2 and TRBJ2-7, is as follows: EAGVAQSPRYKIIEKRQSVAFWCNPISGHATLYWYQQILGQGPKLLIQFQNNGVVDDSQLPKDRFSAERLKGVDSTLKIQPAKLEDSAVYLCASSLTGTGGEQYFGPGTRLTVT.

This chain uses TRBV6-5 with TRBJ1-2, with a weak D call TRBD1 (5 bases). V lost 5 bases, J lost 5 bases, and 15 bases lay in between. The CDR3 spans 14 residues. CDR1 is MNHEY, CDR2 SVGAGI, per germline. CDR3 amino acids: CASSQGPEFYGYTF. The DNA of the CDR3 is TGTGCCAGCAGTCAGGGACCGGAGTTTTATGGCTACACCTTC.

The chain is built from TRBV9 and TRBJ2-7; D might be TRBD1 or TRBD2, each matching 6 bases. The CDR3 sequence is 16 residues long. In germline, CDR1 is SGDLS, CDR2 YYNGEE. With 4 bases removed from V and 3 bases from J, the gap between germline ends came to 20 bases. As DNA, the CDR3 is TGTGCCAGCAGCCCTTCCCCCGGGGGCAGGGGCTACGAGCAGTACTTC. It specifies CASSPSPGGRGYEQYF.

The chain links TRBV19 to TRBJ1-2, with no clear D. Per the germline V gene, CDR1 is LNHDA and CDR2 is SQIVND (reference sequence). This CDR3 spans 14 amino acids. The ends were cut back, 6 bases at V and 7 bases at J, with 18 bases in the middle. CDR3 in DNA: TGTGCCAGTAGGTCGACAACGGTAGGCACTGGCTACACCTTC. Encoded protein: CASRSTTVGTGYTF.

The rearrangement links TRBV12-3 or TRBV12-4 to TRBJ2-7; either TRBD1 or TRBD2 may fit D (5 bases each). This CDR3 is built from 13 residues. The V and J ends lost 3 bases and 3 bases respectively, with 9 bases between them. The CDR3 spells CASSLGTNYEQYF. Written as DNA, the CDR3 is TGTGCCAGCAGTTTGGGGACCAACTACGAGCAGTACTTC.

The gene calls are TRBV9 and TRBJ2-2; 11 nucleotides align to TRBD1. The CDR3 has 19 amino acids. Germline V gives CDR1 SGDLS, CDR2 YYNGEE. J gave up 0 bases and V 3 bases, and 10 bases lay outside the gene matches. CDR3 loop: CASSAPGTGGLSNTGELFF. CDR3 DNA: TGTGCCAGCAGCGCTCCCGGGACAGGGGGATTGTCGAACACCGGGGAGCTGTTTTTT.

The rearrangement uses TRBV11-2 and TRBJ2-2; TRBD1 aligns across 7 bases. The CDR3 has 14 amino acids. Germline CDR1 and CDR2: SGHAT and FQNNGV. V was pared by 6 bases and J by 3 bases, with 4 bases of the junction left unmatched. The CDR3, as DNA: TGTGCCAGCAGAAGGCAGGGGGACACCGGGGAGCTGTTTTTT. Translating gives CASRRQGDTGELFF. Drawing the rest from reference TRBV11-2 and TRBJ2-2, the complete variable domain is EAGVAQSPRYKIIEKRQSVAFWCNPISGHATLYWYQQILGQGPKLLIQFQNNGVVDDSQLPKDRFSAERLKGVDSTLKIQPAKLEDSAVYLCASRRQGDTGELFFGEGSRLTVL.

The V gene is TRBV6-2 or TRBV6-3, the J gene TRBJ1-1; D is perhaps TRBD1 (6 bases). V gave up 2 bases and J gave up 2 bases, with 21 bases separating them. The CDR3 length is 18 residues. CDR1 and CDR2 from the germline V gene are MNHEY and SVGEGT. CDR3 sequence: CASSYAPGTQGRNTEAFF. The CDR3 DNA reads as TGTGCCAGCAGTTACGCTCCCGGGACACAGGGCCGTAACACTGAAGCTTTCTTT.

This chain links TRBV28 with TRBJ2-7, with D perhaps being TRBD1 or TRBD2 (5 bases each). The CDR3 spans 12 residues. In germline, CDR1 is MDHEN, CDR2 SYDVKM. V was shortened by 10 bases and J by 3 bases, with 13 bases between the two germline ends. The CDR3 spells CATRDGGYEQYF. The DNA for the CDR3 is TGTGCCACCCGGGACGGAGGCTACGAGCAGTACTTC.

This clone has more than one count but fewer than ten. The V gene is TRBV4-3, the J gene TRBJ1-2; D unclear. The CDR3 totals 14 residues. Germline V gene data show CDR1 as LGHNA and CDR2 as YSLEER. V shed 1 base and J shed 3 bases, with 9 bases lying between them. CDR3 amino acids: CASSQAAGHYGYTF. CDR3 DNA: TGCGCCAGCAGCCAAGCGGCAGGCCACTATGGCTACACCTTC.

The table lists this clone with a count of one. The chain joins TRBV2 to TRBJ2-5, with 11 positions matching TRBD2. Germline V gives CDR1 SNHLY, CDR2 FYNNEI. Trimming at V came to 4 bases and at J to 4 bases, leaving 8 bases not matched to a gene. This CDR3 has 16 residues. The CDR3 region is CASSAGLAGGLETQYF. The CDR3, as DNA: TGTGCCAGCAGTGCCGGATTAGCGGGAGGGCTAGAGACCCAGTACTTC.

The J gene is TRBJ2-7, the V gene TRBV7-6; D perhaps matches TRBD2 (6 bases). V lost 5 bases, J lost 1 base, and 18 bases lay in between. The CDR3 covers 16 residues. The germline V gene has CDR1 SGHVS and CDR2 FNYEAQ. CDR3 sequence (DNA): TGTGCCAGCAGCGCGGATCTCGGGACTCCATCCTACGAGCAGTACTTC. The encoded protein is CASSADLGTPSYEQYF.

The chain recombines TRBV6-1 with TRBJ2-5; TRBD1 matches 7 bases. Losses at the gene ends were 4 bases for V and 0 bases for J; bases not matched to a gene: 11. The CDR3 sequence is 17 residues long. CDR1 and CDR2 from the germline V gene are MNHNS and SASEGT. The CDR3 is CASSGGWDRRNQETQYF. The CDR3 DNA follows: TGTGCCAGCAGTGGAGGCTGGGACAGACGAAACCAAGAGACCCAGTACTTC.

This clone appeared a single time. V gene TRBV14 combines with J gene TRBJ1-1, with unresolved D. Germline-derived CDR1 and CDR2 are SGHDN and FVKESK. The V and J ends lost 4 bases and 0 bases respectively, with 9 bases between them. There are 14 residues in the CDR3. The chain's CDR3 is CASSRANMNTEAFF. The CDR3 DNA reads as TGTGCCAGCAGCCGGGCGAACATGAACACTGAAGCTTTCTTT.

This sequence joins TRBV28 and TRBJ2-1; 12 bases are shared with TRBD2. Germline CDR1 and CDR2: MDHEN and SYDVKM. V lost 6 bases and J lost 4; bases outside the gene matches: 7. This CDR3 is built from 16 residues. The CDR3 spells CASSPGLAGLYNEQFF. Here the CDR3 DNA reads TGTGCCAGCAGCCCGGGACTAGCGGGCCTTTACAATGAGCAGTTCTTC.

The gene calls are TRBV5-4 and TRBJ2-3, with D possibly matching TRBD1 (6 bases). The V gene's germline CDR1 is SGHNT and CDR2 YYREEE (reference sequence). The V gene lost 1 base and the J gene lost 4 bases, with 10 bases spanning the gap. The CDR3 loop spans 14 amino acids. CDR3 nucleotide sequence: TGTGCCAGCAGCTTGTCTGGGGGCGCAGATACGCAGTATTTT. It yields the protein CASSLSGGADTQYF. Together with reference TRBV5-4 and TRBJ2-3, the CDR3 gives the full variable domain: ETGVTQSPTHLIKTRGQQVTLRCSSQSGHNTVSWYQQALGQGPQFIFQYYREEENGRGNFPPRFSGLQFPNYSSELNVNALELDDSALYLCASSLSGGADTQYFGPGTRLTVL.

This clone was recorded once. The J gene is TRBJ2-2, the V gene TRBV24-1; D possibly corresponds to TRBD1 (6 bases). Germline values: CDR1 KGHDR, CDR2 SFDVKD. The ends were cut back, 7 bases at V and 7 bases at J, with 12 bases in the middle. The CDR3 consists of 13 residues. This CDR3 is CATRGPDSGELFF. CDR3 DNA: TGTGCCACCAGGGGACCGGACAGCGGGGAGCTGTTTTTT.

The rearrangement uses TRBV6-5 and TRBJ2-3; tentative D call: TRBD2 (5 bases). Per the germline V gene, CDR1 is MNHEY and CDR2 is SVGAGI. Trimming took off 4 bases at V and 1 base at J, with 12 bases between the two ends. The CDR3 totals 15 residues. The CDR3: CASSSAGRGTDTQYF. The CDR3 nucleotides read TGTGCCAGCAGTTCCGCGGGCCGAGGCACAGATACGCAGTATTTT.

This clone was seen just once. The CDR3 DNA is TGCAGCGTTGGACAGAACACCGGGGAGCTGTTTTTT. It is translated as CSVGQNTGELFF. The V call is TRBV29-1, the J call TRBJ2-2, with D uncertain. Germline V gives CDR1 SQVTM, CDR2 ANQGSEA. Trimming stripped 4 bases from V and 1 base from J, with 4 bases between. CDR3 length equals 12 residues.

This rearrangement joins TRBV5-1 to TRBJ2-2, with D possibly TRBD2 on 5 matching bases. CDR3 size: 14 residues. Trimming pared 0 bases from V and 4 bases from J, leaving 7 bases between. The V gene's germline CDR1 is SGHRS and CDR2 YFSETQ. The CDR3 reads CASSLGRSTGELFF. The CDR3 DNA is TGCGCCAGCAGCTTGGGGAGGAGCACCGGGGAGCTGTTTTTT.

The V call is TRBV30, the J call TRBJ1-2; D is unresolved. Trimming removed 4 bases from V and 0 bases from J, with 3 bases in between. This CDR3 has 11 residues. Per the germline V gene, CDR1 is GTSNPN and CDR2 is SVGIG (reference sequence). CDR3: CAWMANYGYTF. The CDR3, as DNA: TGTGCCTGGATGGCTAACTATGGCTACACCTTC.

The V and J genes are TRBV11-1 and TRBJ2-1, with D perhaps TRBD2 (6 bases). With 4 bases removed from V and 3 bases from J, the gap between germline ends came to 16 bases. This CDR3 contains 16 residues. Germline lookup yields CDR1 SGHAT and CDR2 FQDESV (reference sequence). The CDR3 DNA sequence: TGTGCCAGCAGCTCCTTAGGGAGGACCAGCTACAATGAGCAGTTCTTC. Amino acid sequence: CASSSLGRTSYNEQFF.

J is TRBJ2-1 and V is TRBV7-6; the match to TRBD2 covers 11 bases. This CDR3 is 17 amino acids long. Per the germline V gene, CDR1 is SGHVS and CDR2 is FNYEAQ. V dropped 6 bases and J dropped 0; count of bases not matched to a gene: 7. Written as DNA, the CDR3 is TGTGCCAGCAGTTATCTAGCGGGGGGAAACTCCTACAATGAGCAGTTCTTC. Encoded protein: CASSYLAGGNSYNEQFF.

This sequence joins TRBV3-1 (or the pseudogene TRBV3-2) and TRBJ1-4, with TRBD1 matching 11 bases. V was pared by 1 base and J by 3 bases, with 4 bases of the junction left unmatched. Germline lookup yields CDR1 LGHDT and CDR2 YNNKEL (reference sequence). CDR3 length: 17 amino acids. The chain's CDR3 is CASSQVGQGASNEKLFF. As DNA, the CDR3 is TGTGCCAGCAGCCAAGTAGGACAGGGGGCGTCTAATGAAAAACTGTTTTTT.

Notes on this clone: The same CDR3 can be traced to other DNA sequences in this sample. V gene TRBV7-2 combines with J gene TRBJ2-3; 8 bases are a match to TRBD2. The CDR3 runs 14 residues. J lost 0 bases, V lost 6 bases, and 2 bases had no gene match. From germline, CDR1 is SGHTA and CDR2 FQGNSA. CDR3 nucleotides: TGTGCCAGCAGTCGCGGGGGGAGCACAGATACGCAGTATTTT. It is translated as CASSRGGSTDTQYF. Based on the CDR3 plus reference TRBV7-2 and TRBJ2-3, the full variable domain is GAGVSQSPSNKVTEKGKDVELRCDPISGHTALYWYRQSLGQGLEFLIYFQGNSAPDKSGLPSDRFSAERTGGSVSTLTIQRTQQEDSAVYLCASSRGGSTDTQYFGPGTRLTVL.

CDR3 coding DNA: TGTGCCAGCAGATTTTCAGGAGGGGTTGGCTACACCTTC. It codes for CASRFSGGVGYTF. The chain uses TRBV7-2 and TRBJ1-2; TRBD1 might be the D (5 bases). Germline CDR1 reads SGHTA; CDR2 reads FQGNSA. Trimming cost V 6 bases and J 7 bases, with 15 bases left between them. The CDR3 runs to 13 residues.

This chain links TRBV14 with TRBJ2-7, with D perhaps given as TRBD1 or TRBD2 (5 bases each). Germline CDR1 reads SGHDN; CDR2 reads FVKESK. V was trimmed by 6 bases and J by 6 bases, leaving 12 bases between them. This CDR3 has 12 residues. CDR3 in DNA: TGTGCCAGCAGGGGAGCAGGGTTCGAGCAGTACTTC. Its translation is CASRGAGFEQYF.